This entry is about one T cell receptor beta chain. This CDR3 is 11 amino acids long. Germline CDR1 and CDR2: ENHRY and SYGVKD. V was shortened by 10 bases and J by 2 bases, with 8 bases between the two germline ends. This entry is derived from a study of blood T cell repertoires in COVID-19. Looking at the study overall: PBMCs, B-cell-depleted T cells, or T cells provided the cDNA or gDNA that made up the material.

TCRdb's copy holds only in-frame clones and misses some; the assay was immunoSEQ multiplex PCR. The sample records approximately 180,000 clones, over 65% being singletons. The specimen sequenced was peripheral blood. The genes are TRBV10-3 and TRBJ2-5; perhaps TRBD1 as D (6 bases). The sequence came from a person aged 70 to 79 with COVID-19, enrolled during active disease. In DNA, the CDR3 is TGTGCCACTGGACAGCAAGAGACCCAGTACTTC. It encodes CATGQQETQYF.